This TCR beta chain derives from a study of diagnostic markers for celiac disease. By frequency, this clonotype registers large (0.1 to 1%). The CDR3 runs 14 residues. CDR1 is SGHTA and CDR2 is FQGNSA in the germline V gene. One entry per CDR3 protein, without DNA, is what TCRdb gives after re-calling the reads. Listed are roughly 1,400 distinct CDR3 sequences; 9.5% to 15% falls within the top ten. This sequence joins TRBV7-2 and TRBJ1-1; checking the TCRdb D call of TRBD1 is not possible without DNA. This TCR derives from a human donor. This table probably holds off-target reads from a library built for another chain. The sample taken for sequencing was either unsorted cells or a sorted T cell fraction (not recorded which). The CDR3 loop is CASSADRGLTEAFF.